This T cell receptor (beta chain) was captured in a study of T cells in Graves' hyperthyroidism and ophthalmopathy. General study points: Ophthalmopathy was distinguished from stable hyperthyroidism by 13 V-J signatures.

Amplification targeted TCR beta CDR3 regions from RNA transcripts. During a first-round RT-PCR of the TCR CDR3, the HTBI primer set was used. TCRdb redid the calling of the multiplex PCR reads with MiXCR, one entry per CDR3 protein. The data show 470,000 or so distinct CDR3 sequences, with roughly 20% seen just once and about 30% held by the top ten. Notes on this clonotype: The target antigen is unknown.

When ophthalmopathy did not progress within 18 months, Graves' hyperthyroidism was considered stable. Those with hyperthyroidism were 18 to 65 years old, newly diagnosed, and ill for under 2 months. Germline CDR1 reads SQVTM; CDR2 reads ANQGSEA. Trimming took 3 bases from V and 0 from J; bases not matched to a gene: 4. The CDR3 runs 14 residues. The chain carries TRBV29-1 and TRBJ1-1; 7 bases align to TRBD1. This receptor was identified in a man aged 18 to 29 with Graves' hyperthyroidism. The sample taken for sequencing was blood. The CDR3 DNA follows: TGCAGCGTTGAGGCAGGGGGGTTGAACACTGAAGCTTTCTTT. Its translation is CSVEAGGLNTEAFF. Full variable domain (remainder filled in from reference TRBV29-1 and TRBJ1-1): SAVISQKPSRDICQRGTSLTIQCQVDSQVTMMFWYRQQPGQSLTLIATANQGSEATYESGFVIDKFPISRPNLTFSTLTVSNMSPEDSSIYLCSVEAGGLNTEAFFGQGTRLTVV.